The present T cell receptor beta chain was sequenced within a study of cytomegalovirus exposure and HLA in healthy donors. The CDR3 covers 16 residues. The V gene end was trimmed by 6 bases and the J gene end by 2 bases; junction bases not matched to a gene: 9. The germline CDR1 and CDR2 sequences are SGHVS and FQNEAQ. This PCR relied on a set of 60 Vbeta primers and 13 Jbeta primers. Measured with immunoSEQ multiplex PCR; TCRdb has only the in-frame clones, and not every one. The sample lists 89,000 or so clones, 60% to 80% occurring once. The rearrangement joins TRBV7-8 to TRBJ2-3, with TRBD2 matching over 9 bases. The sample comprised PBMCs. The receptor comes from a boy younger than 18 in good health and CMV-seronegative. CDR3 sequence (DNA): TGTGCCAGCAGTTTTTTTAGCGGGGGCAACACAGATACGCAGTATTTT. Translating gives CASSFFSGGNTDTQYF.